The rows below give T cell receptor beta chains drawn from one sample of a study of cytomegalovirus exposure and HLA in healthy donors. The table came from immunoSEQ multiplex PCR; TCRdb's copy has only in-frame clones and leaves some out. The table lists some 200,000 clones, around 75% of them singletons. The sample consisted of PBMCs. The receptors stem from a male donor in good health and CMV-seropositive. Each CDR3 is given with its conserved first and last residue. Fields, in order: CDR3 length, D gene, J gene, clone size, V gene, CDR3 protein, CDR3 DNA. A D gene is named only where the DNA matches it firmly. Where a row states a size, it is once, few, many or the class of an expanded clone; other rows omit it.

14 TRBD2 TRBJ2-7 . TRBV9 CASSVDGLASEQYF TGTGCCAGCAGCGTGGACGGACTAGCCTCCGAGCAGTACTTC
14 . TRBJ1-2 . TRBV4-2 CASSQEAANYGYTF TGTGCCAGCAGCCAAGAGGCAGCTAACTATGGCTACACCTTC
17 TRBD2 TRBJ2-5 . TRBV5-4 CASSLDSLAGAQETQYF TGTGCCAGCAGCTTGGATTCCCTAGCGGGGGCCCAAGAGACCCAGTACTTC
15 . TRBJ2-1 . TRBV11-2 CASSLTIGSKHEQFF TGTGCCAGCAGCTTGACGATCGGTAGCAAGCATGAGCAGTTCTTC
16 TRBD2 TRBJ2-3 . TRBV7-2 CASSKRSGGGTDTQYF TGTGCCAGCAGTAAGAGGAGCGGGGGGGGCACAGATACGCAGTATTTT
17 TRBD2 TRBJ2-1 . TRBV6-4 CASSDKVGLALYNEQFF TGTGCCAGCAGTGATAAGGTGGGACTAGCGCTTTACAATGAGCAGTTCTTC
16 . TRBJ2-5 . TRBV6-5 CASSYVGRGQGETQYF TGTGCCAGCAGTTACGTTGGCAGGGGCCAGGGGGAGACCCAGTACTTC
14 . TRBJ1-2 . TRBV7-9 CASSPPGTTKGYTF TGTGCCAGCAGCCCCCCGGGAACGACTAAGGGCTACACCTTC
16 . TRBJ2-3 . TRBV27 CATSSPQGSSTDTQYF TGTGCCACCTCTTCCCCGCAGGGGTCTAGCACAGATACGCAGTATTTT
15 . TRBJ1-4 . TRBV30 CACLIGANIREKLFF TGTGCCTGCCTAATCGGAGCCAATATTCGGGAAAAACTGTTTTTT
14 . TRBJ2-1 . TRBV10-1 CATGTGWAPNEQFF TGCGCCACCGGGACTGGTTGGGCCCCCAATGAGCAGTTCTTC
14 . TRBJ2-7 . TRBV6-5 CASNRRDRHYEQYF TGTGCCAGCAACCGGCGAGATCGACACTACGAGCAGTACTTC
14 . TRBJ2-1 . TRBV2 CASNRRQTYNEQFF TGTGCCAGCAACAGGAGACAAACCTACAATGAGCAGTTCTTC
16 TRBD1 TRBJ2-2 . TRBV7-2 CASSFGTDTNTGELFF TGTGCCAGCAGCTTTGGGACAGATACGAACACCGGGGAGCTGTTTTTT
15 TRBD2 TRBJ2-7 once TRBV7-9 CASSFGGDGSYEQYF TGTGCCAGCAGCTTTGGGGGGGACGGCTCCTACGAGCAGTACTTC
15 . TRBJ2-6 few TRBV7-3 CASSSTGSGANVLTF TGTGCCAGCAGCTCCACAGGCTCTGGGGCCAACGTCCTGACTTTC
15 TRBD1 TRBJ1-3 . TRBV6-6 CASNLGTGAGNTIYF TGTGCCAGCAACCTAGGGACAGGCGCTGGAAACACCATATATTTT
16 TRBD2 TRBJ2-1 . TRBV7-8 CASSLDLTSGRNEQFF TGTGCCAGCAGCCTCGACTTGACTAGCGGGAGGAATGAGCAGTTCTTC
16 TRBD1 TRBJ2-2 . TRBV4-1 CASSRSGGPNTGELFF TGCGCCAGCAGCCGCTCAGGGGGACCGAACACCGGGGAGCTGTTTTTT
16 TRBD2 TRBJ2-3 . TRBV4-3 CASSQRGGSFGDTQYF TGCGCCAGCAGCCAGCGGGGGGGCAGCTTCGGAGATACGCAGTATTTT
14 . TRBJ2-7 few TRBV7-6 CASSLLYSAYEQYF TGTGCCAGCAGCTTATTATACTCTGCCTACGAGCAGTACTTC
18 . TRBJ1-3 . TRBV5-1 CASSLEPTRRQLGNTIYF TGCGCCAGCAGCTTGGAGCCCACTAGGAGACAACTTGGAAACACCATATATTTT
13 . TRBJ1-3 . TRBV10-3 CAIRLPSGNTIYF TGTGCCATCAGACTGCCGTCTGGAAACACCATATATTTT
14 TRBD1 TRBJ1-1 . TRBV28 CASSSRTGRTEAFF TGTGCCAGCAGCAGCAGGACAGGGAGGACTGAAGCTTTCTTT
12 . TRBJ2-7 . TRBV4-3 CASSPDYYEQYF TGCGCCAGCAGCCCAGATTACTACGAGCAGTACTTC
15 . TRBJ2-5 . TRBV30 CAWSDNTGALETQYF TGTGCCTGGAGTGACAATACGGGAGCTTTAGAGACCCAGTACTTC
14 . TRBJ2-5 . TRBV7-6 CASSTLRGDETQYF TGTGCCAGCAGCACCCTCCGCGGCGACGAGACCCAGTACTTC
12 . TRBJ2-1 . TRBV11-1 CASSLRIDEQFF TGTGCCAGCAGCTTACGAATAGATGAGCAGTTCTTC
15 . TRBJ1-6 . TRBV5-6 CASSLDRPGNSPLHF TGTGCCAGCAGCTTGGACAGGCCCGGTAATTCACCCCTCCACTTT
15 . TRBJ1-5 . TRBV5-1 CASSFDGEIYQPQHF TGCGCCAGCAGCTTCGATGGTGAGATCTATCAGCCCCAGCATTTT
14 TRBD1 TRBJ1-1 . TRBV7-9 CASSLQGAGTEAFF TGTGCCAGCAGCTTACAGGGGGCGGGCACTGAAGCTTTCTTT
18 TRBD2 TRBJ2-7 . TRBV5-6 CASSSRGLADLSSYEQYF TGTGCCAGCAGCTCAAGAGGACTAGCGGATCTGAGCTCCTACGAGCAGTACTTC
14 . TRBJ1-2 . TRBV4-3 CASSQSRRESGYTF TGCGCCAGCAGCCAAAGTCGCAGGGAAAGTGGCTACACCTTC